Below are 13 T cell receptor beta chains sequenced from a single sample in a study of blood T cells in healthy people across ages. With a J-beta primer mix and a sample-barcoded 5' primer, a second PCR ran about 6 to 11 cycles. TCRdb called the 5' RACE reads again in MiXCR, with one record for every CDR3 protein. The sample includes fewer than 900,000 distinct CDR3 sequences, about 36% seen only once; the top ten take 10% to 15%. The source material was blood. The receptors originated from a man between 18 and 29 years old in good health.

The chain links TRBV5-1 to TRBJ2-1; 9 nucleotides agree with TRBD2. Germline V gene sequence: CDR1 SGHRS, CDR2 YFSETQ. V lost 0 bases, J lost 4 bases, and 5 bases stayed unmatched. The CDR3 covers 16 residues. CDR3 protein: CASSLVVAGAYNEQFF. The CDR3 nucleotides are TGCGCCAGCAGCTTGGTGGTAGCGGGGGCTTACAATGAGCAGTTCTTC. The full variable domain, in which reference TRBV5-1 and TRBJ2-1 provide the parts outside the CDR3, is KAGVTQTPRYLIKTRGQQVTLSCSPISGHRSVSWYQQTPGQGLQFLFEYFSETQRNKGNFPGRFSGRQFSNSRSEMNVSTLELGDSALYLCASSLVVAGAYNEQFFGPGTRLTVL.

The genes are TRBV20-1 and TRBJ1-6; D is undetermined. V was cut by 3 bases and J by 7 bases, with 10 bases left in between. Looked up from germline, CDR1 is DFQATT and CDR2 is SNEGSKA (reference sequence). This CDR3 region has 13 residues. CDR3 nucleotides: TGCAGTGCTAGGGGCAGCCAGAATTCACCCCTCCACTTT. Protein: CSARGSQNSPLHF.

The table lists this clonotype with a few counts. The V gene is TRBV10-3, the J gene TRBJ1-1; weak D call: TRBD1 (6 bases). V was cut by 10 bases and J by 2 bases, with 14 bases left in between. The CDR3 is 13 amino acids. The germline V gene encodes CDR1 ENHRY and CDR2 SYGVKD. For the CDR3, the DNA is TGTGCCACCACAGGGTACCTTAACACTGAAGCTTTCTTT. It specifies CATTGYLNTEAFF.

This chain connects TRBV6-6 to TRBJ1-6, with 8 nucleotides matching TRBD1. From germline, CDR1 is MNHNY and CDR2 SVGAGI (reference sequence). J gave up 10 bases and V 7 bases, and 9 bases lay outside the gene matches. The CDR3 totals 14 residues. CDR3 sequence (DNA): TGTGCCAGCACCTCAGGGGGCGGGGGATCACCCCTCCACTTT. Its protein is CASTSGGGGSPLHF.

This chain connects TRBV20-1 to TRBJ2-1; possible D gene TRBD1, 5 bases. CDR1 DFQATT and CDR2 SNEGSKA come from the germline V gene (reference sequence). V lost 7 bases, J lost 3 bases, and 19 bases lay in between. This CDR3 region has 15 residues. The CDR3 here is CSVRRGPSNYNEQFF. The CDR3 nucleotides are TGCAGTGTTCGAAGGGGTCCATCCAACTACAATGAGCAGTTCTTC.

This clonotype was seen only a few times. The chain joins TRBV4-1 to TRBJ2-1, with D uncertain. Trimming cost V 1 base and J 0 bases, with 10 bases left between them. CDR3 length: 16 amino acids. The germline CDR1 and CDR2 sequences are MGHRA and YSYEKL. CDR3 sequence: CASSQAQAYSYNEQFF. CDR3 in DNA: TGCGCCAGCAGCCAAGCTCAGGCCTACTCCTACAATGAGCAGTTCTTC.

The genes are TRBV29-1 and TRBJ2-3; the D gene is possibly TRBD1 (6 bases). The V end was cut by 4 bases, the J end by 10 bases, with 18 bases between. The CDR3 contains 13 residues. Germline V gene sequence: CDR1 SQVTM, CDR2 ANQGSEA. CDR3 nucleotide sequence: TGCAGCGTTGTTAGTGGGGGCTTGGGCGCGCAGTATTTT. Residues: CSVVSGGLGAQYF.

The chain is built from TRBV20-1 and TRBJ2-3, with TRBD2 as a possible D gene (5 bases). Deletions cut 3 bases from V and 2 bases from J, with 12 bases between. The germline gives CDR1 DFQATT, CDR2 SNEGSKA (reference sequence). CDR3 length: 14 residues. The CDR3 DNA reads as TGCAGTGCTAGGCGAGGGATTGCCACAGATACGCAGTATTTT. Amino acid sequence: CSARRGIATDTQYF.

A single count supports this clonotype. This could be a read error, since a much larger clone is one nucleotide away. The chain has TRBV20-1 and TRBJ2-4; D is ambiguous. The J call may be faulty, since TRBJ2-5 better matches the DNA end. This CDR3 spans 13 amino acids. Germline V lookup: CDR1 DFQATT, CDR2 SNEGSKA (reference sequence). CDR3 loop: CSARVPNRETQYF. The CDR3 nucleotides are TGCAGTGCTAGAGTCCCGAATCGGGAGACCCAGTACTTC.

The genes are TRBV9 and TRBJ2-1, with no clear D. V lost 0 bases and J 4 bases, leaving 14 bases between the germline ends. The CDR3 runs 16 residues. Germline CDR1 and CDR2: SGDLS and YYNGEE. CDR3 protein: CASSVVGVPAYNEQFF. The CDR3 nucleotides are TGTGCCAGCAGCGTAGTAGGCGTCCCCGCTTACAATGAGCAGTTCTTC.

The chain couples TRBV12-3 or TRBV12-4 to TRBJ1-1, with a weak D call TRBD1 (5 bases). CDR3 length equals 13 residues. The germline V and J ends were trimmed by 5 bases and 3 bases, with 10 bases remaining between them. In DNA form, the CDR3 reads TGTGCCAGCAGTACTAGGGGCCACACTGAAGCTTTCTTT. Its translation: CASSTRGHTEAFF.

The chain recombines TRBV19 with TRBJ2-1, with 11 positions matching TRBD2. V gave up 3 bases and J gave up 6 bases; unmatched junction bases: 7. CDR1 and CDR2 (germline): LNHDA, SQIVND (reference sequence). The CDR3 is made up of 16 amino acids. In nucleotides, the CDR3 is TGTGCCAGTAGTATCGCTAGCGGGAGGACTTTCAATGAGCAGTTCTTC. As protein: CASSIASGRTFNEQFF.

This chain links TRBV28 with TRBJ2-5; 9 bases agree with TRBD1. The DNA end is more similar to TRBJ2-1, so the J call may be wrong. The CDR3 sequence is 14 residues long. From germline, CDR1 is MDHEN and CDR2 SYDVKM. CDR3 amino acids: CASSRTGDQETQFF. The DNA of the CDR3 is TGTGCCAGCAGCAGGACAGGGGACCAAGAGACCCAGTTCTTC.